Sequencing of this T cell receptor beta chain was carried out in a study of T-cell reconstitution after alpha-beta-depleted transplantation in children. The germline gives CDR1 ENHRY, CDR2 SYGVKD. V dropped 5 bases and J dropped 2; count of bases not matched to a gene: 2. The CDR3 is 13 amino acids. Preparation of the TCRbeta library involved a method that used unique molecular identifiers. TCRdb reanalysed the PCR reads using MiXCR and keeps one entry per CDR3 protein. The table includes about 610,000 distinct CDR3 sequences, about 11% detected once. The sequence was obtained from a human donor who donated a stem cell graft to a child with acute myeloid leukemia. V is TRBV10-3 and J is TRBJ2-7; TRBD1 matches 8 bases. The sample here was PBMCs from the stem cell graft donor, taken from the stem cell graft. CDR3 DNA sequence: TGTGCCATCAGTCCGGGACAGGCCTACGAGCAGTACTTC. Protein sequence: CAISPGQAYEQYF.